This entry lists 27 T cell receptor beta chains sequenced from one sample in a study of regulatory T cells in long-lasting Graves disease. Time point in this sample: persistent/refractory GD, antithyroid drugs over 5 years with positive TRAb. RNA from PBMCs was the source of the TCR library. In building TCR beta libraries, iRepertoire HTBI primers were used together with Arm-PCR of CDR3 regions. MiXCR was run by TCRdb on the multiplex PCR reads, yielding one entry per CDR3 protein. The repertoire holds approximately 400,000 distinct CDR3 sequences, with 23% as singletons. Specimen: peripheral blood mononuclear cells (PBMCs), collected when the disease was refractory, from a patient treated with antithyroid drugs. The receptors here all came from a female donor with Graves disease.

This clonotype was recorded at least ten times. The rearrangement links TRBV2 to TRBJ1-6, with D tentatively TRBD1 (6 bases). Trimming cost V 5 bases and J 2 bases, with 10 bases left between them. Germline V gives CDR1 SNHLY, CDR2 FYNNEI. The CDR3 has 15 residues. CDR3 sequence: CASSLQGPYNSPLHF. CDR3 coding DNA: TGTGCCAGCAGTCTACAGGGCCCCTATAATTCACCCCTCCACTTT.

Regarding this clonotype: This sequence may be a read error, since a much larger clone differs from it by one base. The chain couples TRBV20-1 to TRBJ2-5; 9 bases match TRBD2. The trim removed 6 bases at V and 0 bases at J, leaving 8 bases unmatched. CDR1 is DFQATT and CDR2 is SNEGSKA in the germline V gene (reference sequence). The CDR3 runs to 15 residues. Here the CDR3 reads CSAAAGGRDQETQYF. The CDR3 nucleotides read TGCAGTGCGGCGGCGGGCGGGAGGGACCAAGAGACCCAGTACTTC.

The chain recombines TRBV7-2 with TRBJ2-3; D remains unclear. There are 15 residues in the CDR3. Germline CDR1 SGHTA, CDR2 FQGNSA. V gave up 6 bases and J gave up 2 bases, with 15 bases separating them. The CDR3 loop reads CASSSPAEYTDTQYF. The CDR3 DNA reads as TGTGCCAGCAGTTCCCCGGCCGAATACACAGATACGCAGTATTTT.

The gene calls are TRBV24-1 and TRBJ2-3, with 7 bases identical to TRBD1. V shed 5 bases and J 2 bases; nucleotides not matched to a gene: 6. This CDR3 contains 15 residues. Germline V CDR1 and CDR2: KGHDR, SFDVKD. The CDR3: CATSVPTGTTDTQYF. DNA for the CDR3: TGTGCCACCAGTGTCCCGACAGGGACCACAGATACGCAGTATTTT.

This clonotype appeared a few times. This sequence joins TRBV18 and TRBJ2-7; TRBD2 might be the D (6 bases). This CDR3 has 15 amino acids. Germline CDR1 reads KGHSH; CDR2 reads LQKENI. V was clipped by 3 bases and J by 3 bases, with 15 bases between them. DNA of the CDR3: TGTGCCAGCTCACCTACGACTAGGTCCTACTACGAGCAGTACTTC. Amino acids: CASSPTTRSYYEQYF.

The chain combines TRBV7-3 with TRBJ2-1; D is unclear. Trimming took off 2 bases at V and 5 bases at J, with 10 bases between the two ends. Germline CDR1 and CDR2: SGHTA and FQGTGA. This CDR3 is built from 14 residues. In DNA, the CDR3 is TGTGCCAGCAGCTTATTTTTTGGGGACAATGAGCAGTTCTTC. Its protein product is CASSLFFGDNEQFF.

There are many counts of this clonotype. This rearrangement joins TRBV15 to TRBJ2-7; no firm D call. The CDR3 totals 15 residues. The germline gives CDR1 LNHNV, CDR2 YYDKDF (reference sequence). V lost 3 bases and J lost 0, with 12 bases in between. The CDR3 loop is CATSSHQARSYEQYF. Here the CDR3 DNA reads TGTGCCACCAGCAGTCACCAGGCTCGCTCCTACGAGCAGTACTTC.

With regard to this clonotype: The missing conserved phenylalanine or tryptophan at the end of this CDR3 makes a read error likely. The V and J genes are TRBV12-3 or TRBV12-4 and TRBJ2-7, with D unclear. The V end was cut by 4 bases, the J end by 2 bases, with 3 bases between. The CDR3 covers 11 residues. This CDR3 reads CASSSAYEQYS. CDR3 DNA: TGTGCCAGCAGTTCCGCCTACGAGCAGTACTCC.

This clonotype was seen repeatedly, ten times or more. This sequence joins TRBV19 and TRBJ1-5; the D is unclear. The length of the CDR3 is 13 residues. CDR1 is LNHDA, CDR2 SQIVND, per germline (reference sequence). Trimming stripped 6 bases from V and 0 bases from J, with 6 bases between. The CDR3: CASSGNSNQPQHF. CDR3 bases: TGTGCCAGTAGCGGGAATAGCAATCAGCCCCAGCATTTT.

The rearrangement links TRBV5-1 to TRBJ1-1; TRBD1 might be the D (5 bases). The CDR3 has 14 amino acids. V was shortened by 2 bases and J by 1 base, with 9 bases between the two germline ends. Germline CDR1 and CDR2: SGHRS and YFSETQ. The CDR3 region has the DNA TGCGCCAGCAGCTTTGCTGGACAGAACACTGAAGCTTTCTTT. This codes for CASSFAGQNTEAFF.

A remark on this clonotype: A much larger clone lies one base from this, so it may be a read error. The chain has TRBV6-1 and TRBJ1-1; D might be TRBD1 (5 bases). Per the germline V gene, CDR1 is MNHNS and CDR2 is SASEGT. CDR3 size: 13 residues. The V gene lost 6 bases and the J gene lost 2 bases, with 10 bases spanning the gap. CDR3 sequence (DNA): TGTGCCAGCAGGAGACAGAGTAACACTGAAGCTTTCTTT. It translates to CASRRQSNTEAFF.

In its sample, this clonotype was seen once. The chain combines TRBV20-1 with TRBJ2-1, with D unresolved. With 3 bases removed from V and 10 bases from J, the gap between germline ends came to 16 bases. Germline V CDR1 and CDR2: DFQATT, SNEGSKA (reference sequence). CDR3 size: 13 residues. The CDR3 loop is CSASGRTAVEQFF. CDR3 in DNA: TGCAGTGCTAGTGGTCGAACCGCAGTCGAGCAGTTCTTC.

The genes are TRBV6-1 and TRBJ2-5, with D unclear. The CDR3 length is 15 residues. Trimming shortened V by 6 bases and J by 2 bases, and 16 bases separated the two germline ends. In germline, CDR1 is MNHNS, CDR2 SASEGT. The CDR3 DNA reads as TGTGCCAGCAGCACGAGCCGTGGCAAGCAAGAGACCCAGTACTTC. It codes for CASSTSRGKQETQYF.

Only a few counts were recorded for this clonotype. This chain connects TRBV15 to TRBJ2-6; no firm D call. The CDR3 length is 19 residues. The V end lost 2 bases, the J end lost 2 bases, and 19 bases lay between the germline ends. In germline, CDR1 is LNHNV, CDR2 YYDKDF (reference sequence). Written as DNA, the CDR3 is TGTGCCACCAGCAGACCTACCCGGGCCCAGGTGGCTGGGGCCAACGTCCTGACTTTC. Residues: CATSRPTRAQVAGANVLTF.

This rearrangement joins TRBV11-2 to TRBJ2-5; 7 positions match TRBD2. The CDR3 sequence is 15 residues long. Germline assignment: CDR1 SGHAT and CDR2 FQNNGV. V shed 5 bases and J 2 bases; nucleotides not matched to a gene: 8. CDR3: CASSRGEGNQETQYF. CDR3 in DNA: TGTGCCAGCAGCCGGGGGGAGGGAAATCAAGAGACCCAGTACTTC.

The sample holds a few counts of this clonotype. CDR3 nucleotide sequence: TGTGCCAGCTCTCGGGACAGAGAGGAAAAACTGTTTTTT. Encoded protein: CASSRDREEKLFF. The rearrangement joins TRBV18 to TRBJ1-4, with 7 bases lining up with TRBD1. V dropped 6 bases and J dropped 8; count of bases not matched to a gene: 6. The CDR3 sequence is 13 residues long. The germline CDR1 and CDR2 sequences are KGHSH and LQKENI.

This clonotype was observed a handful of times. CDR3 nucleotides: TGCAGTGCTAGTCTGGGTGAGGGGTATCGGAATGAGCAGTTCTTC. Its protein is CSASLGEGYRNEQFF. This chain uses TRBV20-1 with TRBJ2-1; D may be TRBD1 or TRBD2 (5 bases each). The V gene lost 3 bases and the J gene lost 7 bases, with 19 bases spanning the gap. The V gene's germline CDR1 is DFQATT and CDR2 SNEGSKA (reference sequence). CDR3 length: 15 residues.

This clonotype has just a few counts. The chain combines TRBV10-3 with TRBJ1-1; D uncertain. This CDR3 comprises 13 residues. The germline gives CDR1 ENHRY, CDR2 SYGVKD. Trimming pared 6 bases from V and 1 base from J, leaving 9 bases between. The chain's CDR3 is CAIRENTNTEAFF. CDR3 DNA sequence: TGTGCCATCAGGGAAAACACGAACACTGAAGCTTTCTTT.

The chain links TRBV7-7 to TRBJ2-7; a weak D match, TRBD2 (5 bases). Germline values: CDR1 SSHAT, CDR2 FNYEAQ (reference sequence). Trimming pared 5 bases from V and 6 bases from J, leaving 17 bases between. The CDR3 runs 14 residues. The CDR3 DNA follows: TGTGCCAGCAGCCCTAGCTTCAGTGTTGGCGAGCAGTACTTC. Protein product: CASSPSFSVGEQYF.

This clonotype showed up many times. The gene calls are TRBV2 and TRBJ1-2, with 8 bases that match TRBD1. The V gene's germline CDR1 is SNHLY and CDR2 FYNNEI. This CDR3 contains 13 residues. Germline trimming cut 2 bases from V and 8 bases from J; bases unmatched to any gene: 4. The CDR3 reads CASSEIQGEGYTF. The DNA for the CDR3 is TGTGCCAGCAGTGAAATACAGGGGGAAGGCTACACCTTC.

The sample holds many counts of this clonotype. This chain uses TRBV11-3 with TRBJ2-7, with unresolved D. Per the germline V gene, CDR1 is SGHNT and CDR2 is YENEEA. The V end was cut by 0 bases, the J end by 4 bases, with 10 bases between. The CDR3 runs 14 residues. CDR3 region: CASSLDRVQYEQYF. CDR3 bases: TGTGCCAGCAGCTTAGATCGGGTACAGTACGAGCAGTACTTC.

Of note for this clonotype: This may be a read error: a much more frequent sequence differs by one nucleotide. The rearrangement joins TRBV7-2 to TRBJ2-7; D not resolved. The germline V gene has CDR1 SGHTA and CDR2 FQGNSA. The CDR3 length is 18 residues. Trimming pared 0 bases from V and 4 bases from J, leaving 22 bases between. The CDR3 DNA follows: TGTGCCAGCAGCTTAGCGCTCACCAGGCCACGTCTTCGGTACGAGCAGTACTTC. Its translation: CASSLALTRPRLRYEQYF.

The chain recombines TRBV2 with TRBJ1-3, with D maybe TRBD1 (5 bases). This CDR3 has 15 amino acids. V was cut by 6 bases and J by 0 bases, with 12 bases left in between. CDR1 is SNHLY, CDR2 FYNNEI, per germline. The CDR3 DNA sequence: TGTGCCAGCAGCAGAGGGGATAACTCTGGAAACACCATATATTTT. This sequence encodes CASSRGDNSGNTIYF.

This chain uses TRBV5-1 with TRBJ2-7; possibly TRBD1 for D (7 bases). CDR1 is SGHRS, CDR2 YFSETQ, per germline. CDR3 length: 14 residues. V lost 4 bases and J lost 6, with 17 bases in between. The CDR3: CASSRTGDFGEQYF. The DNA of the CDR3 is TGCGCCAGCAGCCGAACAGGGGACTTTGGCGAGCAGTACTTC.

This clonotype has at least ten counts. V usage is TRBV12-3 or TRBV12-4 and J usage is TRBJ2-5, with 7 bases matching TRBD2. The CDR3 sequence is 15 residues long. J gave up 2 bases and V 3 bases, and 6 bases lay outside the gene matches. The CDR3 nucleotides are TGTGCCAGCAGTTTTTCTAGCGGCTTACAAGAGACCCAGTACTTC. Its translation: CASSFSSGLQETQYF.

This chain links TRBV20-1 with TRBJ1-5; weak D call: TRBD1 (5 bases). The CDR3 sequence is 14 residues long. Germline CDR1 DFQATT, CDR2 SNEGSKA (reference sequence). V was cut by 3 bases and J by 0 bases, with 9 bases left in between. In nucleotides, the CDR3 is TGCAGTGCTAGCACCAGGGATAGCAATCAGCCCCAGCATTTT. It translates to CSASTRDSNQPQHF.

This clonotype was observed a few times. The V and J genes are TRBV6-1 and TRBJ1-1, with no clear D. This CDR3 has 15 amino acids. V was trimmed by 6 bases and J by 1 base, leaving 15 bases between them. CDR1 and CDR2 from the germline V gene are MNHNS and SASEGT. In nucleotides, the CDR3 is TGTGCCAGCAGATCAAATTGGATGAGGAACACTGAAGCTTTCTTT. Its protein product is CASRSNWMRNTEAFF.